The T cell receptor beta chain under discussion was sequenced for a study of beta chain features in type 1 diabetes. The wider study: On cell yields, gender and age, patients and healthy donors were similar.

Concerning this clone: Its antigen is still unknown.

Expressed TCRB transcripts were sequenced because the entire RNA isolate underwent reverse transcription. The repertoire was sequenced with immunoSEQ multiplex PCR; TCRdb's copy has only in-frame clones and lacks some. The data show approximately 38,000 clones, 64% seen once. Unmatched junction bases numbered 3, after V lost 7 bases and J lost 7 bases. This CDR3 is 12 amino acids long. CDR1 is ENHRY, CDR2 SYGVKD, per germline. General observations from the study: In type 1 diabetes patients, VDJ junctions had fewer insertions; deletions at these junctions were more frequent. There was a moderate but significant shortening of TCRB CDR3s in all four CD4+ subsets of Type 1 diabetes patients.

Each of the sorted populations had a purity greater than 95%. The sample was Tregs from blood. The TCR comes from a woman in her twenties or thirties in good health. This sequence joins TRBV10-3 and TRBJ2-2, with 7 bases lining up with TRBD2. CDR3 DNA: TGTGCCATCACGGGGGAGGGCGGGGAGCTGTTTTTT. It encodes CAITGEGGELFF.